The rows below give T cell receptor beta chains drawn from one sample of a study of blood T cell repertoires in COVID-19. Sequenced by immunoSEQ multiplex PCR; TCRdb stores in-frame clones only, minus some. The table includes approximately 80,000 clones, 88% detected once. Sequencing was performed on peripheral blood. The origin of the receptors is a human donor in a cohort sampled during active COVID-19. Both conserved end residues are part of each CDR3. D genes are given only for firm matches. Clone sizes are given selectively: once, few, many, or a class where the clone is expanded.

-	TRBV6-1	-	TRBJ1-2	CASSEGANYGYTF	TGTGCCAGCAGTGAAGGAGCTAACTATGGCTACACCTTC
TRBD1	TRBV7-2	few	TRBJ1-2	CASSNRAGGNYGYTF	TGTGCCAGCAGCAATCGGGCAGGGGGCAACTATGGCTACACCTTC
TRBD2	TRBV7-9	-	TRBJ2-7	CASSVDGTIGYEQYF	TGTGCCAGCAGCGTGGACGGGACTATCGGCTACGAGCAGTACTTC
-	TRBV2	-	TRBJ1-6	CASSDERDSPLHF	TGTGCCAGCAGTGATGAACGCGATTCACCCCTCCACTTT
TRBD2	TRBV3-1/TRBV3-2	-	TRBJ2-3	CASSQTSGYADTQYF	TGTGCCAGCAGCCAAACTAGCGGCTACGCAGATACGCAGTATTTT
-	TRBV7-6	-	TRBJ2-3	CASSLIPGVDTQYF	TGTGCCAGCAGCTTAATCCCCGGGGTAGATACGCAGTATTTT
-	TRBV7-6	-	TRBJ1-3	CASSLGYGRSGNTIYF	TGTGCCAGCAGCTTAGGTTATGGCAGATCTGGAAACACCATATATTTT
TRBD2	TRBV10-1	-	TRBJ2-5	CASSEQRGYQETQYF	TGCGCCAGCAGTGAGCAGCGGGGGTACCAAGAGACCCAGTACTTC
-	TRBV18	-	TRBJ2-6	CASSPTSSREANVLTF	TGTGCCAGCTCACCTACCTCGAGCAGGGAGGCCAACGTCCTGACTTTC
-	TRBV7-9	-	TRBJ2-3	CASSLAGGRTDTQYF	TGTGCCAGCAGCTTAGCTGGGGGCCGCACAGATACGCAGTATTTT
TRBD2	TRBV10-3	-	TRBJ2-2	CAISTGTRNTGELFF	TGTGCCATCAGTACCGGGACTAGGAACACCGGGGAGCTGTTTTTT
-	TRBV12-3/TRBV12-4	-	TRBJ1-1	CASSLTGNTEAFF	TGTGCCAGCAGTTTGACGGGGAACACTGAAGCTTTCTTT
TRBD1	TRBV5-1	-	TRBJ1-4	CASSLTGVGEKLFF	TGCGCCAGCAGCTTGACAGGGGTAGGCGAAAAACTGTTTTTT
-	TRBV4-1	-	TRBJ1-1	CASSQAGRLNTEAFF	TGCGCCAGCAGCCAGGCGGGGAGGCTGAACACTGAAGCTTTCTTT
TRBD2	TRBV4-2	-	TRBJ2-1	CASSQDGSGGGYNEQFF	TGTGCCAGCAGCCAAGATGGGAGCGGGGGGGGCTACAATGAGCAGTTCTTC
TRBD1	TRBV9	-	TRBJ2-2	CASSSPRQGAIGELFF	TGTGCCAGCAGCTCCCCCCGACAGGGGGCGATCGGGGAGCTGTTTTTT
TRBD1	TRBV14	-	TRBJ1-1	CASSRATGSWAFF	TGTGCCAGCAGCCGGGCGACAGGGTCTTGGGCTTTCTTT
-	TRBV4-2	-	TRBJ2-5	CASSQDRSETQYF	TGTGCCAGCAGCCAAGACAGGTCGGAGACCCAGTACTTC
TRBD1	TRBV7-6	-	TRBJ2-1	CASSIRTGSYNEQFF	TGTGCCAGCAGCATACGGACAGGGTCCTACAATGAGCAGTTCTTC
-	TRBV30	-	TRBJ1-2	CAWSTQTTARGYTF	TGTGCCTGGAGTACCCAGACTACGGCGCGTGGCTACACCTTC
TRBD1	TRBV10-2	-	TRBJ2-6	CASRDESGGAGANVLTF	TGCGCCAGCAGGGATGAGTCAGGGGGCGCTGGGGCCAACGTCCTGACTTTC
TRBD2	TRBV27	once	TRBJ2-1	CASSLAGVPYNEQFF	TGTGCCAGCAGCCTAGCGGGAGTTCCCTACAATGAGCAGTTCTTC
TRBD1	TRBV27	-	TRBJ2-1	CASNPGQGYNEQFF	TGTGCCAGCAACCCGGGACAGGGTTACAATGAGCAGTTCTTC
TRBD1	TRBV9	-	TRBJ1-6	CASSGSGTGNNSPLHF	TGTGCCAGCAGCGGATCCGGGACAGGGAATAATTCACCCCTCCACTTT
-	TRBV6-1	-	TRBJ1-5	CASSGQGVGINQPQHF	TGTGCCAGCAGTGGGCAGGGTGTGGGGATCAATCAGCCCCAGCATTTT
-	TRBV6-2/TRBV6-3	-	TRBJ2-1	CASSYPTPSSEYNEQFF	TGTGCCAGCAGTTACCCCACCCCGTCTAGCGAATACAATGAGCAGTTCTTC
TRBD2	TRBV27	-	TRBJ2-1	CASLTSGRGRSYNEQFF	TGTGCCAGTCTAACTAGCGGGAGGGGACGCTCCTACAATGAGCAGTTCTTC
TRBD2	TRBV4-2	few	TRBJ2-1	CASSQGLWTSGGDEQFF	TGTGCCAGCAGCCAAGGACTATGGACTAGCGGGGGGGATGAGCAGTTCTTC
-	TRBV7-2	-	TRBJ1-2	CASSLEARRGRGYTF	TGTGCCAGCAGCTTAGAAGCCCGAAGAGGGCGTGGCTACACCTTC
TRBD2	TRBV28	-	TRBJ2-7	CASSFLAAGGEQYF	TGTGCCAGCAGTTTCCTAGCGGCGGGGGGCGAGCAGTACTTC
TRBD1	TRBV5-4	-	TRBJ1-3	CASSPGQGYAGNTIYF	TGTGCCAGCAGCCCGGGACAGGGCTATGCTGGAAACACCATATATTTT
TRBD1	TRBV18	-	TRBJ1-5	CASSPPEGAANYQPQHF	TGTGCCAGCTCACCCCCCGAGGGGGCAGCTAATTATCAGCCCCAGCATTTT
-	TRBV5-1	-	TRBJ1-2	CASSLSGDYGYTF	TGCGCCAGCAGCTTGTCCGGGGACTATGGCTACACCTTC
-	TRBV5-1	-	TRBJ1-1	CASSRSTGREAFF	TGCGCCAGCAGCCGGAGCACCGGGAGAGAAGCTTTCTTT
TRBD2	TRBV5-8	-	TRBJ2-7	CASSLWSWLAGGQEQYF	TGTGCCAGCAGCTTGTGGTCTTGGCTAGCGGGAGGGCAGGAGCAGTACTTC
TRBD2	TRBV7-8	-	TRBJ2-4	CASSFRVLGGGYNIQYF	TGTGCCAGCAGCTTTAGGGTACTCGGCGGGGGTTATAACATTCAGTACTTC
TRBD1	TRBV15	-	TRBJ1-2	CATSRAGGYGYTF	TGTGCCACCAGCAGAGCAGGGGGTTATGGCTACACCTTC
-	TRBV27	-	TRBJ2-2	CASSLFSRGNTGELFF	TGTGCCAGCAGTTTATTCTCCAGGGGGAACACCGGGGAGCTGTTTTTT
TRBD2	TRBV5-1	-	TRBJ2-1	CASSLVTSGGYNEQFF	TGCGCCAGCAGCTTGGTGACTAGCGGGGGGTACAATGAGCAGTTCTTC
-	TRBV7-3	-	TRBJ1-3	CASSLRFSGLPPGNTIYF	TGTGCCAGCAGCTTAAGATTCTCAGGGCTGCCGCCTGGAAACACCATATATTTT
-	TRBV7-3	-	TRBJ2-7	CASFEGQTSYEQYF	TGTGCCAGCTTCGAAGGACAGACTTCCTACGAGCAGTACTTC
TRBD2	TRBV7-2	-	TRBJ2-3	CASSALAGTPADTQYF	TGTGCCAGCAGCGCTCTAGCGGGAACCCCCGCAGATACGCAGTATTTT
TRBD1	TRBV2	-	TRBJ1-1	CASSGQGPANTEAFF	TGTGCCAGCAGCGGACAGGGGCCGGCTAACACTGAAGCTTTCTTT
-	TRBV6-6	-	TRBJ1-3	CATMGGDSSVAIYF	TGTGCCACAATGGGGGGGGACTCTTCGGTAGCCATATATTTT
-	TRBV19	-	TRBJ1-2	CASSAPSTPLGANYGYTF	TGTGCCAGTAGTGCACCCTCAACCCCCCTCGGGGCTAACTATGGCTACACCTTC
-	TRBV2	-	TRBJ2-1	CASRDPGLPSEDEQFF	TGTGCCAGCAGGGACCCGGGACTGCCCTCTGAGGATGAGCAGTTCTTC
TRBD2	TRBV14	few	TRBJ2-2	CATRLAVNTGELFF	TGTGCCACCCGACTAGCGGTGAACACCGGGGAGCTGTTTTTT
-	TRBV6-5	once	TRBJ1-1	CASSKQGSTEAFF	TGTGCCAGCAGTAAACAGGGTTCAACTGAAGCTTTCTTT
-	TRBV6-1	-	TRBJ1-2	CASSDRDNYGYTF	TGTGCCAGCAGTGACAGGGATAACTATGGCTACACCTTC
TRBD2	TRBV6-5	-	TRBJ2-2	CASSYQAGANTGELFF	TGTGCCAGCAGTTACCAGGCGGGGGCGAACACCGGGGAGCTGTTTTTT
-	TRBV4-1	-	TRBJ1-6	CASSPAPEQSSYNSPLHF	TGCGCCAGCAGCCCCGCTCCCGAACAGAGCTCCTATAATTCACCCCTCCACTTT
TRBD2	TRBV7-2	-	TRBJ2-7	CASSFLAGEMEQYF	TGTGCCAGCAGCTTCCTAGCGGGAGAAATGGAGCAGTACTTC